This T cell receptor (beta chain) was sequenced during a study of blood T cell repertoires in COVID-19. Sequencing was performed with immunoSEQ multiplex PCR; in TCRdb, only in-frame clones are kept and a portion is missing. The sample has 130,000 or so clones, approximately 86% seen once. Per germline, CDR1 LNHNV and CDR2 YYDKDF (reference sequence). The CDR3 sequence is 17 residues long. J lost 4 bases, V lost 4 bases, and 11 bases had no gene match. The receptor was derived from a woman in her 50s who had recovered from COVID-19. The chain uses TRBV15 and TRBJ2-2; 8 bases line up with TRBD2. What was sequenced was peripheral blood. The CDR3 DNA reads TGTGCCACCAGCAAGATGACCGGGACTAGGGTCACCGGGGAGCTGTTTTTT. Amino acid sequence: CATSKMTGTRVTGELFF.